These T cell receptor beta chains were read from a single sample in a study of vaccination and CD4 T cells after COVID-19. Their antigen targets remain unknown. Via MiXCR, TCRdb re-called the PCR reads, giving one row per CDR3 protein. This sample yields fewer than 15,000 distinct CDR3 sequences, of which roughly 30% are seen a single time; roughly 14% belongs to the top ten. The input for sequencing was CD4+ T cells from blood, cultured in vitro, taken after SARS-CoV-2 vaccination. The receptors come from a human donor who had recovered from COVID-19. Each CDR3 is given with its conserved first and last residue. The D gene is left open where the match is weak. Rows give clone size only sometimes, using once, few, many, or a class for an expanded clone.

-	TRBJ2-7	-	TRBV20-1	CSASMTGRDGEQYF	TGCAGTGCTAGTATGACAGGGAGGGACGGCGAGCAGTACTTC
-	TRBJ2-5	-	TRBV4-1	CASSQRTTIETQYF	TGCGCCAGCAGCCAACGGACTACGATAGAGACCCAGTACTTC
-	TRBJ1-2	few	TRBV6-1	CATTPGVSSNYGYTF	TGTGCCACCACACCCGGGGTTAGTTCTAACTATGGCTACACCTTC
-	TRBJ2-2	few	TRBV7-2	CASSLVGGLGTGELFF	TGTGCCAGCAGCTTAGTGGGGGGGCTGGGCACCGGGGAGCTGTTTTTT
-	TRBJ2-3	-	TRBV7-2	CASSLSPADTQYF	TGTGCCAGCAGCTTGTCACCGGCAGATACGCAGTATTTT
-	TRBJ1-1	-	TRBV11-3	CASSLDGGNTEAFF	TGTGCCAGCAGCTTAGATGGGGGGAACACTGAAGCTTTCTTT
-	TRBJ1-4	-	TRBV6-1	CASRSGPAANEKLFF	TGTGCCAGCAGATCCGGCCCGGCCGCTAATGAAAAACTGTTTTTT
-	TRBJ2-3	-	TRBV7-2	CAGSLARTDTQYF	TGTGCCGGCAGCTTAGCCCGCACAGATACGCAGTATTTT
-	TRBJ2-4	-	TRBV28	CASSLVRNIQYF	TGTGCCAGCAGTTTGGTTCGTAACATTCAGTACTTC
-	TRBJ2-6	-	TRBV28	CASSLFGSGANVLTF	TGTGCCAGCAGTTTATTTGGCTCTGGGGCCAACGTCCTGACTTTC
-	TRBJ1-4	-	TRBV27	CASSKTDLGIEKLFF	TGTGCCAGCAGTAAGACAGACCTGGGGATTGAAAAACTGTTTTTT
-	TRBJ1-5	-	TRBV19	CASRISMGRNQPQHF	TGTGCCAGTAGGATATCCATGGGTCGCAATCAGCCCCAGCATTTT
-	TRBJ2-2	-	TRBV28	CASTQTGKLFF	TGTGCCAGCACCCAGACAGGAAAGCTGTTTTTT
-	TRBJ2-5	few	TRBV19	CASGQKETQYF	TGTGCCAGTGGACAGAAAGAGACCCAGTACTTC
TRBD1	TRBJ1-6	medium-sized	TRBV20-1	CSARAPTGVGHSPLHF	TGCAGTGCTAGAGCCCCGACAGGGGTGGGCCATTCACCCCTCCACTTT
TRBD1	TRBJ2-6	few	TRBV7-2	CASKETGVVGGANVLTF	TGTGCCAGCAAGGAGACAGGGGTCGTAGGCGGGGCCAACGTCCTGACTTTC
-	TRBJ1-6	-	TRBV28	CASSSDKESSYNSPLHF	TGTGCCAGCAGTTCCGACAAGGAGAGCTCCTATAATTCACCCCTCCACTTT
-	TRBJ2-2	-	TRBV12-3/TRBV12-4	CASSRQEYTGELFF	TGTGCCAGCAGTCGACAGGAGTACACCGGGGAGCTGTTTTTT
-	TRBJ2-5	few	TRBV7-9	CASSLGRAEEETQYF	TGTGCCAGCAGCTTAGGTCGAGCGGAGGAAGAGACCCAGTACTTC
TRBD1	TRBJ1-3	-	TRBV6-1	CASGRDRGSGNTIYF	TGTGCCAGCGGAAGAGACAGGGGCTCTGGAAACACCATATATTTT
-	TRBJ2-3	-	TRBV30	CAWRRTIGTDTQYF	TGTGCCTGGAGGCGGACTATCGGCACAGATACGCAGTATTTT
-	TRBJ2-1	-	TRBV4-3	CASSQDELKHNEQFF	TGCGCCAGCAGCCAAGATGAGCTCAAGCACAATGAGCAGTTCTTC
TRBD2	TRBJ2-7	-	TRBV6-5	CASSSWTSGSYEQYF	TGTGCCAGCAGTTCCTGGACTAGCGGGAGCTACGAGCAGTACTTC
TRBD1	TRBJ2-7	large	TRBV6-5	CASSSLEMTGDYEQYF	TGTGCCAGCAGTTCCCTTGAGATGACAGGGGACTACGAGCAGTACTTC
TRBD2	TRBJ2-1	-	TRBV7-3	CASSLTGVAGGRFF	TGTGCCAGCAGCTTAACTGGGGTAGCGGGAGGGCGGTTCTTC
-	TRBJ2-1	-	TRBV7-2	CASNVEVYNEQFF	TGTGCCAGCAACGTCGAAGTCTACAATGAGCAGTTCTTC
TRBD2	TRBJ2-5	few	TRBV11-2	CASSPGLAGGWQETQYF	TGTGCCAGCAGCCCGGGACTAGCGGGAGGTTGGCAAGAGACCCAGTACTTC
TRBD1	TRBJ2-7	few	TRBV20-1	CSAWDRGYEQYF	TGCAGTGCATGGGACAGGGGCTACGAGCAGTACTTC
-	TRBJ2-4	few	TRBV7-2	CASSTKGAKNIQYF	TGTGCCAGCAGCACAAAGGGAGCCAAAAACATTCAGTACTTC
TRBD2	TRBJ2-7	few	TRBV7-2	CASSLVYAGTSGRNEQYF	TGTGCCAGCAGCCTAGTTTACGCCGGGACTAGCGGTCGGAACGAGCAGTACTTC
TRBD1	TRBJ1-2	-	TRBV6-1	CASRTGTGGGYTF	TGTGCCAGCAGGACCGGGACAGGGGGCGGCTACACCTTC
TRBD2	TRBJ2-1	-	TRBV7-2	CASTRGKREGSYNEQFF	TGTGCCAGCACTCGGGGAAAGCGGGAGGGTTCCTACAATGAGCAGTTCTTC
-	TRBJ1-2	-	TRBV24-1	CATSDLRQSYGYTF	TGTGCCACCAGTGATTTAAGACAGAGCTATGGCTACACCTTC
-	TRBJ1-5	few	TRBV6-1	CASSDRAGDQPQHF	TGTGCCAGCAGTGACAGGGCAGGTGATCAGCCCCAGCATTTT
TRBD2	TRBJ2-5	-	TRBV5-5	CASSTSGRPQETQYF	TGTGCCAGCAGCACTAGCGGGAGGCCCCAAGAGACCCAGTACTTC
-	TRBJ2-5	once	TRBV6-1	CASIRRRNQETQYF	TGTGCCAGCATACGCAGGAGAAACCAAGAGACCCAGTACTTC
TRBD1	TRBJ1-1	few	TRBV6-1	CASSMGQGYTEAFF	TGTGCCAGCAGTATGGGACAGGGTTACACTGAAGCTTTCTTT
-	TRBJ2-3	-	TRBV2	CARAAGSTDTQYF	TGTGCCCGGGCGGCGGGGAGTACAGATACGCAGTATTTT
-	TRBJ2-3	-	TRBV9	CASSVGSGGPRTDTQYF	TGTGCCAGCAGCGTAGGGTCCGGGGGGCCCCGCACAGATACGCAGTATTTT
-	TRBJ1-5	-	TRBV18	CASSPQGNNQPQHF	TGTGCCAGCTCACCACAGGGAAACAATCAGCCCCAGCATTTT